Below, 14 T cell receptor beta chains from the same sample are listed, as sequenced in a study of beta chain features in type 1 diabetes. Study conclusions and caveats: Within each of all four CD4+ subsets, Type 1 diabetes patients had TCRB CDR3s that were moderately but significantly shorter.

These receptors have no known antigen. The whole isolated RNA underwent reverse transcription, so sequencing captured expressed TCRB transcripts. Using immunoSEQ multiplex PCR, the repertoire was profiled, and TCRdb retains in-frame clones only, with some absent. The sample shows about 53,000 clones, under 60% of them seen only once. The sequencing sample was made of Tregs from blood. The source of these receptors is a woman aged 40 to 55 with type 1 diabetes.

V gene TRBV7-9 combines with J gene TRBJ1-1; a weak D match, TRBD1 (5 bases). V gave up 3 bases and J gave up 0 bases, with 8 bases separating them. The length of the CDR3 is 14 residues. Germline lookup yields CDR1 SEHNR and CDR2 FQNEAQ (reference sequence). For the CDR3, the DNA is TGTGCCAGCAGCTTGGACACCATGAACACTGAAGCTTTCTTT. Protein: CASSLDTMNTEAFF. The entire variable domain, with the rest obtained from reference TRBV7-9 and TRBJ1-1, is as follows: DTGVSQNPRHKITKRGQNVTFRCDPISEHNRLYWYRQTLGQGPEFLTYFQNEAQLEKSRLLSDRFSAERPKGSFSTLEIQRTEQGDSAMYLCASSLDTMNTEAFFGQGTRLTVV.

The chain employs TRBV5-1 and TRBJ1-2, with D possibly TRBD1 on 5 matching bases. From germline, CDR1 is SGHRS and CDR2 YFSETQ. V was trimmed by 3 bases and J by 8 bases, leaving 17 bases between them. This CDR3 has 14 amino acids. DNA for the CDR3: TGCGCCAGCAGCTGGGGGACCCGGGAGGAAGGCTACACCTTC. As protein: CASSWGTREEGYTF.

This chain joins TRBV4-2 and TRBJ2-5; D may be TRBD1 (6 bases). The end of the DNA aligns better with TRBJ2-7, so the J call may be wrong. This CDR3 has 14 amino acids. Germline assignment: CDR1 LGHNA and CDR2 YNFKEQ. The CDR3 region is CASSQLQGPYEQYF. In nucleotides, the CDR3 is TGTGCCAGCAGCCAGTTACAGGGCCCCTACGAGCAGTACTTC.

This sequence joins TRBV5-1 and TRBJ2-7; 8 positions agree with TRBD1. The germline CDR1 and CDR2 sequences are SGHRS and YFSETQ. V lost 3 bases and J lost 5; bases outside the gene matches: 7. CDR3 length equals 14 residues. The chain's CDR3 is CASSSWTGLNEQYF. In DNA form, the CDR3 reads TGCGCCAGCAGCTCCTGGACAGGGTTAAACGAGCAGTACTTC. The entire variable domain, with the rest obtained from reference TRBV5-1 and TRBJ2-7, is as follows: KAGVTQTPRYLIKTRGQQVTLSCSPISGHRSVSWYQQTPGQGLQFLFEYFSETQRNKGNFPGRFSGRQFSNSRSEMNVSTLELGDSALYLCASSSWTGLNEQYFGPGTRLTVT.

The chain uses TRBV28 and TRBJ2-7, with D unresolved. This CDR3 has 14 amino acids. Trimming removed 5 bases from V and 0 bases from J, with 11 bases in between. The germline CDR1 and CDR2 sequences are MDHEN and SYDVKM. The chain's CDR3 is CASSQQTDSYEQYF. As DNA, the CDR3 is TGTGCCAGCAGTCAACAGACGGACTCCTACGAGCAGTACTTC.

This chain uses TRBV7-2 with TRBJ2-7; 11 nucleotides match TRBD1. The CDR3 runs 18 residues. Germline-derived CDR1 and CDR2 are SGHTA and FQGNSA. V gave up 2 bases and J gave up 3 bases; unmatched junction bases: 12. CDR3 region: CASSLRGQGGQLIYEQYF. The CDR3 DNA reads TGTGCCAGCAGCTTAAGGGGACAGGGGGGCCAGTTAATCTACGAGCAGTACTTC. The variable domain in full, with the rest retrieved from reference TRBV7-2 and TRBJ2-7, is GAGVSQSPSNKVTEKGKDVELRCDPISGHTALYWYRQSLGQGLEFLIYFQGNSAPDKSGLPSDRFSAERTGGSVSTLTIQRTQQEDSAVYLCASSLRGQGGQLIYEQYFGPGTRLTVT.

The chain links TRBV7-2 to TRBJ2-3, with no clear D. Trimming cost V 0 bases and J 2 bases, with 9 bases left between them. The germline V gene has CDR1 SGHTA and CDR2 FQGNSA. The CDR3 consists of 15 residues. CDR3: CASSLAQALTDTQYF. DNA for the CDR3: TGTGCCAGCAGCTTAGCGCAGGCTCTCACAGATACGCAGTATTTT.

The chain couples TRBV7-3 to TRBJ2-3, with no clear D. CDR3 length: 14 amino acids. The V and J ends lost 3 bases and 2 bases respectively, with 9 bases between them. Germline CDR1 SGHTA, CDR2 FQGTGA. The CDR3 loop reads CASSFARHTDTQYF. The CDR3 DNA sequence: TGTGCCAGCAGCTTCGCGCGGCACACAGATACGCAGTATTTT.

This clone was observed a few times. The V and J genes are TRBV7-9 and TRBJ2-1; a possible D gene is TRBD2 (5 bases). The ends were cut back, 3 bases at V and 0 bases at J, with 6 bases in the middle. CDR1 SEHNR and CDR2 FQNEAQ come from the germline V gene (reference sequence). The CDR3 is 14 amino acids. The CDR3: CASSLGSSYNEQFF. The CDR3 DNA follows: TGTGCCAGCAGCTTGGGGAGCTCCTACAATGAGCAGTTCTTC.

In its sample, this clone was seen a few times. The chain joins TRBV6-5 to TRBJ2-3; 7 positions match TRBD1. Germline V lookup: CDR1 MNHEY, CDR2 SVGAGI. This CDR3 spans 14 amino acids. The V gene end was trimmed by 6 bases and the J gene end by 9 bases; junction bases not matched to a gene: 12. The CDR3 DNA sequence: TGTGCCAGCAGAGTAACAGGGACAGCCGGAACGCAGTATTTT. Amino acid sequence: CASRVTGTAGTQYF.

Only a few counts were recorded for this clone. This chain links TRBV5-5 with TRBJ2-4; TRBD2 is a possible D gene (7 bases). Germline V gene sequence: CDR1 SGHKS, CDR2 YYEKEE (reference sequence). This CDR3 comprises 15 residues. V was pared by 2 bases and J by 8 bases, with 17 bases between. DNA of the CDR3: TGTGCCAGCAGCTTCTCGGGGGGCGAGTTTGACATTCAGTACTTC. It is translated as CASSFSGGEFDIQYF.

This rearrangement joins TRBV30 to TRBJ2-7; the D gene is possibly TRBD1 (6 bases). The V gene's germline CDR1 is GTSNPN and CDR2 SVGIG (reference sequence). This CDR3 is built from 12 residues. V was cut by 3 bases and J by 7 bases, with 13 bases left in between. The CDR3 reads CAWRTDRLEQYF. The CDR3 coding sequence is TGTGCCTGGAGGACTGACAGGCTGGAGCAGTACTTC.

This chain connects TRBV6-7 to TRBJ2-5, with TRBD2 identical over 16 bases. The DNA end is a closer match to TRBJ2-7, so the J assignment may be wrong. TRBV6-7 is an ORF; its function is uncertain. The CDR3 sequence is 18 residues long. The CDR3 loop is CASSTGLAGGPPTYEQYF. The CDR3 nucleotides read TGTGCCAGCAGTACGGGACTAGCGGGAGGGCCTCCCACCTACGAGCAGTACTTC.

The rearrangement joins TRBV5-6 to TRBJ1-5; 7 bases line up with TRBD1. V was clipped by 3 bases and J by 2 bases; unmatched bases: 2. The V gene's germline CDR1 is SGHDT and CDR2 YYEEEE. This CDR3 is built from 14 residues. This chain's CDR3 is CASSSDRGNQPQHF. As DNA, the CDR3 is TGTGCCAGCAGCTCCGACAGGGGCAATCAGCCCCAGCATTTT.